The T cell receptor beta chain described here comes from a study of T cell changes during pregnancy in multiple sclerosis. The CDR3 runs 13 residues. CDR1 is SGHDN, CDR2 FVKESK, per germline. V was cut by 0 bases and J by 5 bases, with 7 bases left in between. The protocol was immunoSEQ multiplex PCR, while the TCRdb copy is restricted to in-frame clones and leaves out a portion. Here the sample spans about 42,000 clones, around 92% being singletons. This rearrangement joins TRBV14 to TRBJ1-2; no firm D call. The TCR was taken from a female donor in good health, enrolled as a control in a pregnancy study. The material was CD4+ T cells from peripheral blood mononuclear cells, obtained in the second trimester of pregnancy. The CDR3 loop is CASSQDLQYGYTF. In nucleotides, the CDR3 is TGTGCCAGCAGCCAAGATTTACAGTATGGCTACACCTTC.